These T cell receptor beta chains were read from a single sample in a study of T cells in Graves' hyperthyroidism and ophthalmopathy. TCRdb re-called the multiplex PCR reads with MiXCR, one entry per CDR3 protein. The sample lists about 290,000 distinct CDR3 sequences, over 15% occurring once. Sequenced sample: blood. These receptor sequences come from a woman aged 60 to 75 with Graves' ophthalmopathy. Both conserved end residues are part of each CDR3. Each record gives: J gene, D gene, V gene, CDR3 protein. A D gene is named only where the DNA matches it firmly.

>TRBJ2-1|TRBD2|TRBV18
CASSSGTIGNEQFF
>TRBJ1-2|TRBD1|TRBV20-1
CSAPPEDREEFYYGYTF
>TRBJ1-1|TRBD1|TRBV12-3/TRBV12-4
CASSFQGANTEAFF
>TRBJ1-1|TRBD1|TRBV6-1
CASSSDRLNTEAFF
>TRBJ2-7|.|TRBV2
CASTRTAKYEQYF
>TRBJ2-7|.|TRBV27
CASRGYGGLEQYF
>TRBJ2-1|.|TRBV5-5
CASSLTTDYNEQFF
>TRBJ2-1|.|TRBV29-1
CSVDGTFNEQFF
>TRBJ2-1|.|TRBV7-9
CASSAGFERAGNEQFF
>TRBJ1-1|.|TRBV6-4
CASSVFMNTEAFF
>TRBJ2-5|TRBD2|TRBV4-1
CASSQASGSSGETQYF
>TRBJ1-2|TRBD1|TRBV3-1
CASSQEAQGAGYTF
>TRBJ1-2|.|TRBV28
CASSLGNSYGYTF
>TRBJ2-3|.|TRBV27
CASMRQPSTDTQYF
>TRBJ2-7|.|TRBV10-3
CAISESQGDSEQYF
>TRBJ2-7|TRBD1|TRBV7-3
CASSPYPGGRYEQYF
>TRBJ1-1|.|TRBV20-1
CSAVTPMNTEAFF
>TRBJ2-3|.|TRBV2
CANDGALVGDTQYF
>TRBJ2-5|.|TRBV20-1
CSGEEEETQYF
>TRBJ2-3|TRBD2|TRBV7-2
CASSPNVAGGTDTQYF
>TRBJ1-4|.|TRBV5-1
CASSQTPQGKREKLFF
>TRBJ1-1|.|TRBV18
CASSGDDWNREAFF
>TRBJ2-1|.|TRBV29-1
CSARGRAYNEQFF
>TRBJ1-5|.|TRBV27
CASSLYRGFGSNQPQHF
>TRBJ1-5|.|TRBV6-2/TRBV6-3
CASSPLTGTPNQPQHF
>TRBJ2-7|.|TRBV27
CASSPMGVPGYEQYF
>TRBJ2-5|.|TRBV6-1
CASSERGYGETQYF
>TRBJ2-2|TRBD2|TRBV18
CASSPGIAGAGELFF
>TRBJ2-7|TRBD2|TRBV7-8
CASSIPEGGSYEQYF
>TRBJ2-7|TRBD1|TRBV20-1
CSARRTGSEQYF
>TRBJ2-7|TRBD2|TRBV12-3/TRBV12-4
CAIRDARLADEQYF
>TRBJ1-2|.|TRBV12-3/TRBV12-4
CASSLSPVNYGYTF
>TRBJ2-3|.|TRBV20-1
CSASLPSRTDTQYF
>TRBJ1-1|TRBD1|TRBV6-6
CASSYGTGGVTEAFF
>TRBJ2-2|TRBD2|TRBV5-4
CASTHSGRNTGELFF
>TRBJ2-7|.|TRBV11-2
CASSLANFKYEQYF
>TRBJ2-3|TRBD2|TRBV4-2
CASSQDRAGARDTQYF
>TRBJ2-6|TRBD1|TRBV7-2
CASSASGTGFFTGANVPTF
>TRBJ2-7|.|TRBV7-9
CASSLGVGYEQYF
>TRBJ2-7|.|TRBV11-2
CASTPSGYEQYF
>TRBJ2-1|TRBD1|TRBV7-9
CASSSGTGQGTGLNEQFF
>TRBJ1-1|.|TRBV11-2
CASSLVPGALNTEAFF
>TRBJ2-3|TRBD2|TRBV4-1
CASSQSASGDITDTQYF
>TRBJ1-6|.|TRBV20-1
CSAGEGGYSPLHF
>TRBJ1-4|.|TRBV25-1
CASSEFGADEKLFF
>TRBJ2-3|.|TRBV12-3/TRBV12-4
CASSPARGDSGTDTQYF
>TRBJ2-2|TRBD2|TRBV5-1
CASSLGLAGENGGELFF
>TRBJ1-6|TRBD1|TRBV5-6
CASSLGQGLARNSPLHF
>TRBJ2-5|.|TRBV10-3
CAISEVAKGGQETQYF
>TRBJ2-1|TRBD1|TRBV20-1
CSASLEGQGHNEQFF
>TRBJ2-7|.|TRBV10-3
CAISDPLGSYEQYF